This T cell receptor beta chain derives from a study of blood T cell repertoires in COVID-19. Libraries were prepared by immunoSEQ multiplex PCR; TCRdb keeps only in-frame clonotypes and omits some of them. The sample has 190,000 or so clones; 80% to 85% are singletons. Participants' own reports of clinical history determined their cohort assignment. The sequence came from a man aged 40-49 years who had recovered from COVID-19. The sequencing sample was made of PBMCs or T cells enriched from blood (not recorded which).

The DNA for the CDR3 is TGTGCCACCAGACAGGGATATAACGTCGGGGAGCTGTTTTTT. It codes for CATRQGYNVGELFF. The chain carries TRBV5-6 and TRBJ2-2; 7 nucleotides agree with TRBD1. V lost 9 bases to trimming and J lost 7 bases; unmatched junction nucleotides: 12. Germline V gene data show CDR1 as SGHDT and CDR2 as YYEEEE. The CDR3 loop spans 14 amino acids.